A single sample gave rise to the 28 T cell receptor beta chains below, sequenced in a study of blood T cell repertoires in COVID-19 (dated by TCRdb to about 2020). The protocol used for the library was the immunoSEQ multiplex PCR assay. In TCRdb, the immuneACCESS table is reduced to in-frame sequences with V and J assigned. These tables do not hold every clone; where another copy was compared, an unresolved V gene accounts for under half, and the others remain unexplained. The sample table contains a few hundred thousand clones; only one count was recorded for 88% of them. About 4.7% of the sample is in the top ten clones. The specimen sequenced was PBMCs or T cells enriched from blood (not recorded which). The receptors were sampled from a young man who had recovered from COVID-19.

This CDR3 is CASSEGLAGVTYEQYF. CDR3 nucleotide sequence: TGTGCCAGCAGTGAGGGTCTAGCGGGGGTAACCTACGAGCAGTACTTC. The rearrangement uses TRBV2 and TRBJ2-7, with 10 bases that match TRBD2. V shed 3 bases and J 2 bases; nucleotides not matched to a gene: 7. The CDR3 runs to 16 residues. The germline CDR1 and CDR2 sequences are SNHLY and FYNNEI.

The gene calls are TRBV2 and TRBJ2-3; 8 bases map to TRBD2. Unmatched junction bases numbered 5, after V lost 5 bases and J lost 4 bases. Germline CDR1 SNHLY, CDR2 FYNNEI. The CDR3 extends over 14 amino acids. CDR3 DNA sequence: TGTGCCAGCAGTCCTGCGGGGGGAGCAGATACGCAGTATTTT. As protein: CASSPAGGADTQYF.

This chain uses TRBV28 with TRBJ2-2, with 12 bases aligning to TRBD2. CDR3 length: 17 residues. Germline V gene lookup returns CDR1 MDHEN and CDR2 SYDVKM. J was trimmed by 6 bases and V by 4 bases; bases with no gene match: 9. The CDR3 bases are TGTGCCAGCAGTTCGCAGACTAGCGGGGGACTCGCCGGGGAGCTGTTTTTT. It is translated as CASSSQTSGGLAGELFF.

Here the CDR3 DNA reads TGTGCCAGCAGCCCATCTCCACCGGGTTGGGGGACAGGAATCACTGAAGCTTTCTTT. Translation: CASSPSPPGWGTGITEAFF. The chain links TRBV7-8 to TRBJ1-1; 8 positions match TRBD1. CDR1 is SGHVS and CDR2 is FQNEAQ in the germline V gene. Germline trimming cut 5 bases from V and 4 bases from J; bases unmatched to any gene: 21. This CDR3 contains 19 residues.

This clone was picked up one time. J is TRBJ1-2 and V is TRBV5-6, with D maybe TRBD1 (6 bases). The CDR3 has 14 residues. From germline, CDR1 is SGHDT and CDR2 YYEEEE. V was shortened by 4 bases and J by 1 base, with 11 bases between the two germline ends. The CDR3: CASSAGADNYGYTF. CDR3 DNA sequence: TGTGCCAGCAGCGCAGGGGCGGATAACTATGGCTACACCTTC. Variable domain in full (rest from reference TRBV5-6 and TRBJ1-2): DAGVTQSPTHLIKTRGQQVTLRCSPKSGHDTVSWYQQALGQGPQFIFQYYEEEERQRGNFPDRFSGHQFPNYSSELNVNALLLGDSALYLCASSAGADNYGYTFGSGTRLTVV.

This rearrangement joins TRBV6-1 to TRBJ2-3; 11 bases are shared with TRBD2. V was clipped by 0 bases and J by 6 bases; unmatched bases: 8. Germline loops: CDR1 MNHNS, CDR2 SASEGT. CDR3 length equals 17 residues. CDR3 sequence: CASSEALPSGGRDTQYF. In DNA form, the CDR3 reads TGTGCCAGCAGTGAAGCGCTGCCTAGCGGGGGGCGGGATACGCAGTATTTT.

This sequence joins TRBV30 and TRBJ1-5, with D possibly TRBD1 on 5 matching bases. The V end was cut by 3 bases, the J end by 2 bases, with 11 bases between. Looked up from germline, CDR1 is GTSNPN and CDR2 is SVGIG (reference sequence). The CDR3 extends over 14 amino acids. The CDR3 here is CAWSSGIGNQPQHF. CDR3 DNA: TGTGCCTGGAGCTCAGGGATTGGCAATCAGCCCCAGCATTTT.

The chain employs TRBV5-6 and TRBJ2-5, with D possibly being TRBD1 (8 bases). The CDR3 runs 14 residues. Germline V gives CDR1 SGHDT, CDR2 YYEEEE. V was clipped by 4 bases and J by 5 bases, with 15 bases between them. CDR3 nucleotides: TGTGCCAGCAGCAATACAGGGGGGGGCGAGACCCAGTACTTC. This codes for CASSNTGGGETQYF.

The rearrangement joins TRBV5-1 to TRBJ2-5, with TRBD1 identical over 7 bases. V trimming: 4 bases; J trimming: 5 bases; junction bases outside the gene matches: 8. Germline loops: CDR1 SGHRS, CDR2 YFSETQ. This CDR3 spans 14 amino acids. The CDR3 DNA follows: TGCGCCAGCAGCCCCGGACAGGAGGTGGAGACCCAGTACTTC. As protein: CASSPGQEVETQYF.

The V and J genes are TRBV21-1 and TRBJ1-1. TRBV21-1 is labeled a pseudogene. The CDR3 contains 13 residues. The CDR3, as DNA: TGTGCCAGCAGCAAGCGTTCATGGAGGGGAGCTTTCTTT. Its translation: CASSKRSWRGAFF.

The genes are TRBV5-1 and TRBJ2-5; TRBD2 aligns across 9 bases. V shed 1 base, J shed 5 bases, and the junction held 9 bases outside the gene matches. The CDR3 loop spans 16 amino acids. The germline V gene has CDR1 SGHRS and CDR2 YFSETQ. The CDR3 spells CASSLILAGGLETQYF. The DNA of the CDR3 is TGCGCCAGCAGCTTGATCCTCGCGGGGGGGCTGGAGACCCAGTACTTC.

The chain joins TRBV7-9 to TRBJ1-2, with D unresolved. Germline V gene lookup returns CDR1 SEHNR and CDR2 FQNEAQ (reference sequence). V was cut by 5 bases and J by 3 bases, with 10 bases left in between. The CDR3 runs 13 residues. CDR3 in DNA: TGTGCCAGCAGCCCCCCGGGGTACTATGGCTACACCTTC. It translates to CASSPPGYYGYTF.

This clone came up once. The chain links TRBV11-2 to TRBJ2-5, with TRBD2 matching over 10 bases. The trim removed 0 bases at V and 1 base at J, leaving 8 bases unmatched. Germline assignment: CDR1 SGHAT and CDR2 FQNNGV. CDR3 size: 18 residues. CDR3 sequence reads: CASSLEASGGLLQETQYF. The DNA for the CDR3 is TGTGCCAGCAGCTTAGAAGCTAGCGGGGGCCTACTCCAAGAGACCCAGTACTTC.

The V call is TRBV27, the J call TRBJ2-1, with D hard to call. From germline, CDR1 is MNHEY and CDR2 SMNVEV (reference sequence). The CDR3 is 15 residues long. Trimming took 2 bases from V and 2 from J, leaving 10 bases between them. CDR3 coding DNA: TGTGCCAGCAGTTTACAGATCCCAACCTACAATGAGCAGTTCTTC. It specifies CASSLQIPTYNEQFF.

This chain uses TRBV5-1 with TRBJ1-6, with 9 bases fitting TRBD1. CDR1 is SGHRS and CDR2 is YFSETQ in the germline V gene. Trimming cost V 3 bases and J 6 bases; bases outside gene matches: 4. There are 15 residues in the CDR3. The chain's CDR3 is CASSSGTGINSPLHF. The CDR3 DNA sequence: TGCGCCAGCAGCTCTGGGACAGGGATTAATTCACCCCTCCACTTT.

The V call is TRBV5-1, the J call TRBJ2-7; D possibly corresponds to TRBD1 (6 bases). V shed 2 bases and J shed 2 bases, with 17 bases lying between them. The CDR3 contains 16 residues. Germline CDR1 and CDR2: SGHRS and YFSETQ. CDR3 nucleotide sequence: TGCGCCAGCAGCTTAGGGTTGGCAGGGGAGACCTACGAGCAGTACTTC. The encoded protein is CASSLGLAGETYEQYF.

The table lists this clone with a few counts. The J gene is TRBJ1-5, the V gene TRBV2; TRBD1 might be the D (6 bases). V was clipped by 6 bases and J by 11 bases, with 17 bases between them. The CDR3 extends over 13 amino acids. Looked up from germline, CDR1 is SNHLY and CDR2 is FYNNEI. CDR3 protein: CASRQQGPLSQHF. The DNA of the CDR3 is TGTGCCAGCAGACAACAGGGCCCTTTGTCCCAGCATTTT. The variable domain in full, completed from reference TRBV2 and TRBJ1-5, reads EPEVTQTPSHQVTQMGQEVILRCVPISNHLYFYWYRQILGQKVEFLVSFYNNEISEKSEIFDDQFSVERPDGSNFTLKIRSTKLEDSAMYFCASRQQGPLSQHFGDGTRLSIL.

The chain carries TRBV6-5 and TRBJ1-3; D is perhaps TRBD1 (6 bases). Germline loops: CDR1 MNHEY, CDR2 SVGAGI. The CDR3 runs to 14 residues. Trimming removed 5 bases at V and 2 bases at J, with 10 bases between. The CDR3 region has the DNA TGTGCCAGCAGTATCAGGGGTGCTGGAAACACCATATATTTT. This codes for CASSIRGAGNTIYF.

The V gene is TRBV7-9, the J gene TRBJ1-6; the D gene is possibly TRBD1 (6 bases). The CDR3 totals 18 residues. V lost 1 base to trimming and J lost 7 bases, with 20 bases between them. Germline V lookup: CDR1 SEHNR, CDR2 FQNEAQ (reference sequence). In DNA form, the CDR3 reads TGTGCCAGCAGCTTAGGGGCCGGGACAACTACCACCAATTCACCCCTCCACTTT. Its protein is CASSLGAGTTTTNSPLHF.

J is TRBJ1-3 and V is TRBV5-5, with 10 bases lining up with TRBD1. V lost 4 bases to trimming and J lost 0 bases; unmatched junction nucleotides: 7. Germline CDR1 reads SGHKS; CDR2 reads YYEKEE (reference sequence). The CDR3 covers 17 residues. The CDR3 nucleotides read TGTGCCAGCAGCCTGGGACAGGGGAAACACTCTGGAAACACCATATATTTT. The encoded protein is CASSLGQGKHSGNTIYF.

This chain connects TRBV11-2 to TRBJ2-2; TRBD1 aligns across 8 bases. The trim removed 3 bases at V and 1 base at J, leaving 13 bases unmatched. Germline V gene data show CDR1 as SGHAT and CDR2 as FQNNGV. CDR3 length: 19 amino acids. The CDR3 region has the DNA TGTGCCAGCAGCTTTACCAGGGGGCAAGAGGGCCTGAACACCGGGGAGCTGTTTTTT. Translated: CASSFTRGQEGLNTGELFF.

The chain combines TRBV9 with TRBJ1-4; D might be TRBD1 (6 bases). Germline-derived CDR1 and CDR2 are SGDLS and YYNGEE. The germline V and J ends were trimmed by 4 bases and 0 bases, with 10 bases remaining between them. The CDR3 runs 15 residues. Here the CDR3 reads CASSFQGTTNEKLFF. The CDR3 region has the DNA TGTGCCAGCAGCTTTCAGGGGACAACTAATGAAAAACTGTTTTTT. Full variable domain (rest looked up from reference TRBV9 and TRBJ1-4): DSGVTQTPKHLITATGQRVTLRCSPRSGDLSVYWYQQSLDQGLQFLIQYYNGEERAKGNILERFSAQQFPDLHSELNLSSLELGDSALYFCASSFQGTTNEKLFFGSGTQLSVL.

In its sample, this clone was seen once. V usage is TRBV23-1 and J usage is TRBJ2-7, with 7 bases matching TRBD2. TRBV23-1 is designated an ORF whose function remains uncertain. Trimming at V came to 0 bases and at J to 4 bases, leaving 9 bases not matched to a gene. CDR3 length: 16 amino acids. This CDR3 reads CASSQSGGCRRYEQYF. The CDR3 bases are TGCGCCAGCAGTCAATCGGGGGGGTGCAGAAGATACGAGCAGTACTTC.

This chain links TRBV28 with TRBJ2-1, with 9 bases fitting TRBD1. The germline CDR1 and CDR2 sequences are MDHEN and SYDVKM. The V segment lost 5 bases and the J segment 12 bases; nucleotides outside the gene matches: 14. The CDR3 sequence is 15 residues long. Here the CDR3 reads CASSSGDRVLIWQFF. As DNA, the CDR3 is TGTGCCAGCAGTAGTGGGGACAGGGTCTTAATTTGGCAGTTCTTC.

J is TRBJ2-7 and V is TRBV2, with 9 positions matching TRBD1. The CDR3 contains 15 residues. Germline V gives CDR1 SNHLY, CDR2 FYNNEI. The junction had 11 bases not matched to a gene; V was cut back by 4 bases and J by 7 bases. The DNA of the CDR3 is TGTGCCAGCAGTGGTCCCGGGACAGGGTTTGGGGAGCAGTACTTC. Translation: CASSGPGTGFGEQYF.

The chain is built from TRBV13 and TRBJ2-7, with 15 bases that match TRBD2. Germline V gene sequence: CDR1 PRHDT, CDR2 FYEKMQ (reference sequence). The CDR3 is 15 amino acids. V lost 4 bases, J lost 4 bases, and 2 bases stayed unmatched. This chain's CDR3 is CASSSGLAGGYEQYF. CDR3 bases: TGTGCCAGCAGCTCCGGACTAGCGGGGGGGTACGAGCAGTACTTC.

The V gene is TRBV18, the J gene TRBJ2-3, with D perhaps TRBD2 (5 bases). There are 16 residues in the CDR3. From germline, CDR1 is KGHSH and CDR2 LQKENI. V was cut by 3 bases and J by 0 bases, with 13 bases left in between. CDR3 amino acids: CASSPLLRVSTDTQYF. In DNA, the CDR3 is TGTGCCAGCTCACCCTTGTTGCGGGTTAGCACAGATACGCAGTATTTT.

The sample holds one count of this clone. This chain uses TRBV6-5 with TRBJ1-2; perhaps TRBD1 as D (6 bases). The CDR3 spans 15 residues. Germline V lookup: CDR1 MNHEY, CDR2 SVGAGI. Trimming took 1 base from V and 3 from J, leaving 12 bases between them. CDR3: CASSYLRGGDYGYTF. In DNA, the CDR3 is TGTGCCAGCAGTTACTTACGCGGGGGCGACTATGGCTACACCTTC.